Each of the 31 T cell receptor beta chains below was sequenced from the same sample in a study of technical replicates of blood from several donors. Some clones are missing from TCRdb's copy, which holds only in-frame ones; the method was immunoSEQ multiplex PCR. The table lists approximately 70,000 clones, approximately 96% of them singletons. The sequencing sample was made of T cells isolated from PBMCs. The receptors shown here come from a human donor in good health.

This rearrangement joins TRBV5-1 to TRBJ2-5; D is possibly TRBD1 (7 bases). The germline gives CDR1 SGHRS, CDR2 YFSETQ. V lost 4 bases and J lost 5, with 21 bases in between. The CDR3 contains 16 residues. The chain's CDR3 is CASSPPAGQQGETQYF. The CDR3 nucleotides are TGCGCCAGCAGCCCACCCGCGGGACAGCAAGGGGAGACCCAGTACTTC.

This chain uses TRBV6-5 with TRBJ1-1; 8 bases map to TRBD1. The V and J ends lost 2 bases and 4 bases, in that order; junction bases with no gene match: 6. Germline-derived CDR1 and CDR2 are MNHEY and SVGAGI. The CDR3 length is 15 residues. DNA of the CDR3: TGTGCCAGCAGTTACCATTGGACAGGGCGCACTGAAGCTTTCTTT. Translating gives CASSYHWTGRTEAFF.

The sample holds a few counts of this clone. The sample contains more than one DNA sequence encoding this CDR3. The chain uses TRBV5-1 and TRBJ2-7; D is perhaps TRBD1 (5 bases). This CDR3 has 15 amino acids. The germline CDR1 and CDR2 sequences are SGHRS and YFSETQ. Deletions cut 0 bases from V and 2 bases from J, with 12 bases between. Written as DNA, the CDR3 is TGCGCCAGCAGCTTGGGCCAGGGAAGAGCCTACGAGCAGTACTTC. Amino acids: CASSLGQGRAYEQYF.

Notes on this clone: Other nucleotide sequences from this sample produce the same CDR3. V usage is TRBV19 and J usage is TRBJ1-1, with a possible D match to TRBD1 (6 bases). Germline values: CDR1 LNHDA, CDR2 SQIVND (reference sequence). V lost 6 bases, J lost 2 bases, and 10 bases lay in between. The CDR3 is 13 residues long. Written as DNA, the CDR3 is TGTGCCAGTAGCAGGGGTTTAAACACTGAAGCTTTCTTT. Translation: CASSRGLNTEAFF.

This clone was counted a single time. The V gene is TRBV30, the J gene TRBJ2-3; TRBD2 is a possible D gene (6 bases). The CDR3 covers 16 residues. CDR1 and CDR2 from the germline V gene are GTSNPN and SVGIG (reference sequence). Trimming took off 2 bases at V and 0 bases at J, with 15 bases between the two ends. The CDR3 DNA reads as TGTGCCTGGAGTCGGGCGGGGAGTTCTAGCACAGATACGCAGTATTTT. Translating gives CAWSRAGSSSTDTQYF.

This chain uses TRBV27 with TRBJ1-3; TRBD1 matches at 7 bases. Germline V gives CDR1 MNHEY, CDR2 SMNVEV (reference sequence). The CDR3 spans 15 residues. Trimming at V came to 5 bases and at J to 8 bases, leaving 12 bases not matched to a gene. The CDR3 region is CASSDRQGVRDTIYF. CDR3 nucleotides: TGTGCCAGCAGTGACCGACAGGGTGTAAGAGACACCATATATTTT.

This clone was picked up one time. The rearrangement joins TRBV2 to TRBJ2-7; unclear D gene. The CDR3 sequence is 15 residues long. The germline V gene encodes CDR1 SNHLY and CDR2 FYNNEI. The germline V and J ends were trimmed by 2 bases and 0 bases, with 11 bases remaining between them. CDR3 bases: TGTGCCAGCAGTGAACACCAGGCCAGCTCCTACGAGCAGTACTTC. Protein product: CASSEHQASSYEQYF. Using reference TRBV2 and TRBJ2-7 for the parts outside the CDR3, the full variable domain is EPEVTQTPSHQVTQMGQEVILRCVPISNHLYFYWYRQILGQKVEFLVSFYNNEISEKSEIFDDQFSVERPDGSNFTLKIRSTKLEDSAMYFCASSEHQASSYEQYFGPGTRLTVT.

The V call is TRBV7-3, the J call TRBJ1-1; D is unclear. Trimming took off 5 bases at V and 1 base at J, with 8 bases between the two ends. The CDR3 length is 13 residues. In germline, CDR1 is SGHTA, CDR2 FQGTGA. CDR3 sequence reads: CASSAQPNTEAFF. The DNA for the CDR3 is TGTGCCAGCAGCGCACAACCGAACACTGAAGCTTTCTTT.

V gene TRBV19 combines with J gene TRBJ1-2; D unresolved. Germline assignment: CDR1 LNHDA and CDR2 SQIVND (reference sequence). V shed 7 bases and J shed 0 bases, with 9 bases lying between them. The CDR3 is made up of 13 amino acids. In nucleotides, the CDR3 is TGTGCCAGTAATGTGAGCCCTAACTATGGCTACACCTTC. Translation: CASNVSPNYGYTF.

V is TRBV21-1 and J is TRBJ1-5; TRBD1 reflects the table's D call only, with no check against the DNA. TRBV21-1 is a pseudogene. The CDR3 contains 18 residues. Written as DNA, the CDR3 is TGTGCCACCCCACAAGGACAGGGGGCTTCCAGAGGCAATCAGCCCCAGCATTTT. Translating it yields CATPQGQGASRGNQPQHF.

This chain links TRBV6-6 with TRBJ2-7, with 11 bases fitting TRBD2. V lost 4 bases and J lost 5; bases outside the gene matches: 10. The CDR3 sequence is 16 residues long. Germline CDR1 and CDR2: MNHNY and SVGAGI (reference sequence). Here the CDR3 reads CASSFARTSGSHEQYF. The DNA of the CDR3 is TGTGCCAGCAGTTTCGCTCGCACTAGCGGGAGCCACGAGCAGTACTTC.

The gene calls are TRBV2 and TRBJ1-5, with D perhaps TRBD1 (6 bases). In germline, CDR1 is SNHLY, CDR2 FYNNEI. This CDR3 is 15 amino acids long. V dropped 2 bases and J dropped 0 bases, with 8 bases sitting between them. The CDR3 DNA is TGTGCCAGCAGTGAAAGGGGGTATAGCAATCAGCCCCAGCATTTT. Residues: CASSERGYSNQPQHF.

Note on this clone: This same CDR3 is encoded by further DNA sequences in the sample. The rearrangement links TRBV10-1 to TRBJ2-7, with D possibly matching TRBD1 (5 bases). The ends were cut back, 3 bases at V and 0 bases at J, with 9 bases in the middle. There are 14 residues in the CDR3. CDR1 and CDR2 from the germline V gene are WNHNN and SYGVQD (reference sequence). Here the CDR3 DNA reads TGCGCCAGCAGTGAATCAGGGAACTCCTACGAGCAGTACTTC. The encoded protein is CASSESGNSYEQYF.

This clone appeared once. The J gene is TRBJ2-2, the V gene TRBV5-6; no firm D call. The CDR3 has 16 residues. Trimming removed 0 bases from V and 2 bases from J, with 11 bases in between. CDR1 and CDR2 (germline): SGHDT, YYEEEE. The CDR3 reads CASSLVGGSNTGELFF. The CDR3 bases are TGTGCCAGCAGCTTGGTTGGCGGTTCAAACACCGGGGAGCTGTTTTTT.

The chain carries TRBV19 and TRBJ2-7, with a possible D match to TRBD2 (6 bases). The germline V gene encodes CDR1 LNHDA and CDR2 SQIVND (reference sequence). The CDR3 is 14 residues long. Trimming removed 3 bases at V and 2 bases at J, with 11 bases between. Here the CDR3 reads CASSIPSGPYEQYF. CDR3 nucleotides: TGTGCCAGTAGTATTCCAAGCGGGCCCTACGAGCAGTACTTC.

The chain uses TRBV14 and TRBJ2-1; 7 positions agree with TRBD1. The germline gives CDR1 SGHDN, CDR2 FVKESK. The junction had 10 bases not matched to a gene; V was cut back by 1 base and J by 4 bases. CDR3 length equals 17 residues. The CDR3 reads CASSQARGGNWYNEQFF. CDR3 coding DNA: TGTGCCAGCAGCCAAGCTAGAGGGGGCAATTGGTACAATGAGCAGTTCTTC.

The chain is built from TRBV19 and TRBJ1-2, with 7 nucleotides matching TRBD1. CDR1 is LNHDA, CDR2 SQIVND, per germline (reference sequence). Trimming at V came to 7 bases and at J to 4 bases, leaving 18 bases not matched to a gene. This CDR3 contains 17 residues. DNA of the CDR3: TGTGCCAGTACCACGATCGTGAGGACAGGCCGAGTCTATGGCTACACCTTC. Translated, it gives CASTTIVRTGRVYGYTF.

The rearrangement links TRBV6-5 to TRBJ1-1; D gene uncertain. The CDR3 loop spans 13 amino acids. The V end lost 0 bases, the J end lost 6 bases, and 8 bases lay between the germline ends. Germline-derived CDR1 and CDR2 are MNHEY and SVGAGI. Here the CDR3 reads CASSYSIYAEAFF. The CDR3 nucleotides are TGTGCCAGCAGTTACTCGATCTACGCTGAAGCTTTCTTT.

The chain couples TRBV19 to TRBJ1-2; D gene unclear. Trimming pared 1 base from V and 2 bases from J, leaving 17 bases between. The germline gives CDR1 LNHDA, CDR2 SQIVND (reference sequence). CDR3 length equals 17 residues. The CDR3 here is CASSIAPRRGRNYGYTF. The CDR3 region has the DNA TGTGCCAGTAGTATAGCCCCTCGGCGCGGGAGAAACTATGGCTACACCTTC.

The chain uses TRBV15 and TRBJ2-7, with a weak D call TRBD1 (5 bases). Trimming stripped 2 bases from V and 11 bases from J, with 16 bases between. Germline CDR1 reads LNHNV; CDR2 reads YYDKDF (reference sequence). The CDR3 sequence is 13 residues long. Here the CDR3 DNA reads TGTGCCACCAGCAGACTCCCGGACACCCGGAAGTACTTC. Translated, it gives CATSRLPDTRKYF.

The chain is built from TRBV10-3 and TRBJ2-1; 10 positions match TRBD2. Looked up from germline, CDR1 is ENHRY and CDR2 is SYGVKD. The CDR3 contains 15 residues. Losses at the gene ends were 8 bases for V and 4 bases for J; bases not matched to a gene: 8. The CDR3 is CAIGGLAGDYNEQFF. The CDR3 nucleotides read TGTGCCATCGGGGGGCTAGCGGGGGATTACAATGAGCAGTTCTTC.

This chain links TRBV5-4 with TRBJ2-5, with D perhaps matching TRBD2 (7 bases). There are 15 residues in the CDR3. Per germline, CDR1 SGHNT and CDR2 YYREEE (reference sequence). Trimming took off 3 bases at V and 3 bases at J, with 15 bases between the two ends. DNA of the CDR3: TGTGCCAGCAGCTGGGGGGGCCCAGGAGAAGAGACCCAGTACTTC. This translates into CASSWGGPGEETQYF.

This chain connects TRBV15 to TRBJ2-2, with TRBD1 identical over 9 bases. The germline V gene encodes CDR1 LNHNV and CDR2 YYDKDF (reference sequence). V lost 1 base and J lost 1; bases outside the gene matches: 4. This CDR3 is 17 amino acids long. CDR3 nucleotide sequence: TGTGCCACCAGCAGAGGGTTGGGACAGGGGAACACCGGGGAGCTGTTTTTT. Encoded protein: CATSRGLGQGNTGELFF.

The chain employs TRBV5-1 and TRBJ2-7, with D possibly being TRBD1 (6 bases). This CDR3 has 15 amino acids. Germline loops: CDR1 SGHRS, CDR2 YFSETQ. Trimming shortened V by 0 bases and J by 2 bases, and 12 bases separated the two germline ends. Here the CDR3 DNA reads TGCGCCAGCAGCTTGGGCCGGGACACTACCTACGAGCAGTACTTC. It translates to CASSLGRDTTYEQYF.

Points on this clone: An end of the junction does not agree with germline; a read error may underlie this. This chain connects TRBV15 to TRBJ1-1; perhaps TRBD1 as D (6 bases). The CDR3 is 16 residues long. In germline, CDR1 is LNHNV, CDR2 YYDKDF (reference sequence). The CDR3, as DNA: TGTGCCACCAGCAGCAAACTAATTCAGGGGAACCCTGAAGCTTTCTTT. Residues: CATSSKLIQGNPEAFF.

The V and J genes are TRBV4-1 and TRBJ2-1, with a weak D call TRBD1 (6 bases). Germline values: CDR1 MGHRA, CDR2 YSYEKL. Deletions cut 8 bases from V and 9 bases from J, with 8 bases between. The CDR3 extends over 10 amino acids. The CDR3 is CASGGSEQFF. CDR3 nucleotide sequence: TGCGCCAGCGGGGGCAGTGAGCAGTTCTTC.

This chain connects TRBV15 to TRBJ1-6, with TRBD1 identical over 8 bases. Germline trimming cut 5 bases from V and 9 bases from J; bases unmatched to any gene: 9. From germline, CDR1 is LNHNV and CDR2 YYDKDF (reference sequence). The CDR3 length is 15 residues. The CDR3 DNA is TGTGCCACCAGCCTAGGAACGACAGGGGCTTCACCCCTCCACTTT. This gives the protein CATSLGTTGASPLHF.

This chain links TRBV6-5 with TRBJ1-2, with D maybe TRBD1 (5 bases). Trimming took 7 bases from V and 5 from J, leaving 14 bases between them. Germline V lookup: CDR1 MNHEY, CDR2 SVGAGI. The CDR3 is 13 amino acids. The CDR3 spells CASTTGRVYGYTF. CDR3 DNA: TGTGCCAGCACTACCGGCAGGGTGTATGGCTACACCTTC.

Here the CDR3 DNA reads TGCGCCAGCAGCCAAGCAAGCGGCCTTTACCAAGAGACCCAGTACTTC. Translation gives CASSQASGLYQETQYF. The rearrangement uses TRBV4-1 and TRBJ2-5, with D perhaps TRBD2 (5 bases). Per the germline V gene, CDR1 is MGHRA and CDR2 is YSYEKL. Trimming removed 1 base at V and 0 bases at J, with 12 bases between. The CDR3 runs to 16 residues.

V is TRBV28 and J is TRBJ2-7; possibly TRBD2 for D (7 bases). Germline CDR1 and CDR2: MDHEN and SYDVKM. The CDR3 loop spans 15 amino acids. Trimming cost V 6 bases and J 2 bases, with 17 bases left between them. In DNA, the CDR3 is TGTGCCAGCAGGATAGCCGGGGGGCGAACCTACGAGCAGTACTTC. Translated: CASRIAGGRTYEQYF. Together with reference TRBV28 and TRBJ2-7, the CDR3 gives the full variable domain: DVKVTQSSRYLVKRTGEKVFLECVQDMDHENMFWYRQDPGLGLRLIYFSYDVKMKEKGDIPEGYSVSREKKERFSLILESASTNQTSMYLCASRIAGGRTYEQYFGPGTRLTVT.

The chain recombines TRBV2 with TRBJ2-7; D is uncertain. V was clipped by 3 bases and J by 1 base, with 25 bases between them. The CDR3 sequence is 19 residues long. The V gene's germline CDR1 is SNHLY and CDR2 FYNNEI. CDR3 protein: CASSDRLTGVVVMSYEQYF. Written as DNA, the CDR3 is TGTGCCAGCAGTGATAGGCTTACTGGAGTTGTGGTAATGTCCTACGAGCAGTACTTC. Full variable domain (outside the CDR3, taken from reference TRBV2 and TRBJ2-7): EPEVTQTPSHQVTQMGQEVILRCVPISNHLYFYWYRQILGQKVEFLVSFYNNEISEKSEIFDDQFSVERPDGSNFTLKIRSTKLEDSAMYFCASSDRLTGVVVMSYEQYFGPGTRLTVT.